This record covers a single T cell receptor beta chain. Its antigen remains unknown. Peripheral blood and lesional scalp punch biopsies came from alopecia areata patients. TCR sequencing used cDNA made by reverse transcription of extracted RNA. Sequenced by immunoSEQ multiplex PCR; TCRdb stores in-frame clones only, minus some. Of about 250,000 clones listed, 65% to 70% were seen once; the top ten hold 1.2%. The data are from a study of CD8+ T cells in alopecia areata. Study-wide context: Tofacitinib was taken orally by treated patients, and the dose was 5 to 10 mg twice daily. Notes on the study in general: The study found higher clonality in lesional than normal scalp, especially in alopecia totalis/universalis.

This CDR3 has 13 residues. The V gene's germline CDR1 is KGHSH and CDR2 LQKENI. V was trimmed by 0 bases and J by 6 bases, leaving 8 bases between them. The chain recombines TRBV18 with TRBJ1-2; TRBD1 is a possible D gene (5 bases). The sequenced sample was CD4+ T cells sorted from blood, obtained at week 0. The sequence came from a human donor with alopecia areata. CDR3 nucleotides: TGTGCCAGCTCACCACCTGACAGAAATGGCTACACCTTC. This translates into CASSPPDRNGYTF.